This entry lists 21 T cell receptor beta chains sequenced from one sample in a study of T cell clones after liver transplantation. The assay was immunoSEQ multiplex PCR, and TCRdb's table has in-frame clones only and misses some. The table lists under 35,000 clones, just under 95% of them singletons, with roughly 26% in the top ten. The sequences come from CD8+ T cells from blood, collected 12 months after liver transplant. The source of these receptors is a human patient who received a liver transplant. A subset of T cells may come from the graft donor.

The chain links TRBV28 to TRBJ2-7; 7 bases fit TRBD2. This CDR3 comprises 16 residues. Losses at the gene ends were 1 base for V and 2 bases for J; bases not matched to a gene: 8. Per the germline V gene, CDR1 is MDHEN and CDR2 is SYDVKM. The CDR3 protein is CASSLFGGSDTYEQYF. CDR3 sequence (DNA): TGTGCCAGCAGTTTATTCGGCGGGAGCGATACCTACGAGCAGTACTTC. Together with reference TRBV28 and TRBJ2-7, the CDR3 gives the full variable domain: DVKVTQSSRYLVKRTGEKVFLECVQDMDHENMFWYRQDPGLGLRLIYFSYDVKMKEKGDIPEGYSVSREKKERFSLILESASTNQTSMYLCASSLFGGSDTYEQYFGPGTRLTVT.

This clone was picked up one time. The V gene is TRBV7-9, the J gene TRBJ2-7; TRBD1 matches 7 bases. The V and J ends lost 4 bases and 2 bases, in that order; junction bases with no gene match: 11. This CDR3 comprises 16 residues. The germline CDR1 and CDR2 sequences are SEHNR and FQNEAQ (reference sequence). For the CDR3, the DNA is TGTGCCAGCAGCTCCTCCCAATGGGGACAGCCCTACGAGCAGTACTTC. Amino acid sequence: CASSSSQWGQPYEQYF.

The chain uses TRBV19 and TRBJ2-7, with 9 positions matching TRBD1. V dropped 10 bases and J dropped 7; count of bases not matched to a gene: 17. The CDR3 runs 15 residues. Germline V gene data show CDR1 as LNHDA and CDR2 as SQIVND (reference sequence). Written as DNA, the CDR3 is TGTGCCAAACATAACCCCGGGACAGGGTGTTGGGAGCAGTACTTC. Translated: CAKHNPGTGCWEQYF. Full variable domain (remainder filled in from reference TRBV19 and TRBJ2-7): DGGITQSPKYLFRKEGQNVTLSCEQNLNHDAMYWYRQDPGQGLRLIYYSQIVNDFQKGDIAEGYSVSREKKESFPLTVTSAQKNPTAFYLCAKHNPGTGCWEQYFGPGTRLTVT.

CDR3 residues: CASSRNRGWDSNQPQHF. The CDR3, as DNA: TGTGCCAGCAGCCGTAACAGGGGATGGGATAGCAATCAGCCCCAGCATTTT. The chain has TRBV5-6 and TRBJ1-5; 7 nucleotides agree with TRBD1. The CDR3 is 17 residues long. The junction had 10 bases not matched to a gene; V was cut back by 4 bases and J by 0 bases. Germline CDR1 reads SGHDT; CDR2 reads YYEEEE.

In this sample, this clone turned up once. The chain carries TRBV18 and TRBJ2-7; maybe TRBD1 (6 bases). CDR1 is KGHSH and CDR2 is LQKENI in the germline V gene. This CDR3 is 15 amino acids long. The V gene lost 0 bases and the J gene lost 3 bases, with 12 bases spanning the gap. The CDR3 nucleotides are TGTGCCAGCTCACCACCTTGGACAGAGATCTACGAGCAGTACTTC. It is translated as CASSPPWTEIYEQYF.

The V and J genes are TRBV6-1 and TRBJ2-1; no firm D call. Trimming shortened V by 3 bases and J by 5 bases, and 20 bases separated the two germline ends. The CDR3 runs 17 residues. The germline CDR1 and CDR2 sequences are MNHNS and SASEGT. The CDR3 DNA reads as TGTGCCAGCAGTGACAGGATGGCTAGACCTGGGGACAATGAGCAGTTCTTC. Residues: CASSDRMARPGDNEQFF.

The rearrangement joins TRBV27 to TRBJ2-2; D is undetermined. Between the trimmed V and J ends, which lost 5 bases and 0 bases, there was a span of 1 base. The CDR3 is made up of 12 amino acids. Germline V gene lookup returns CDR1 MNHEY and CDR2 SMNVEV (reference sequence). The CDR3 sequence: CASSANTGELFF. DNA of the CDR3: TGTGCCAGCAGTGCGAACACCGGGGAGCTGTTTTTT.

The chain carries TRBV27 and TRBJ2-7; D possibly matches TRBD1 or TRBD2 (6 bases each). The V gene's germline CDR1 is MNHEY and CDR2 SMNVEV (reference sequence). V was cut by 1 base and J by 2 bases, with 15 bases left in between. The CDR3 covers 16 residues. The CDR3 sequence is CASSLLGGTGAYEQYF. CDR3 sequence (DNA): TGTGCCAGCAGTTTATTAGGGGGGACGGGGGCCTACGAGCAGTACTTC.

V is TRBV2 and J is TRBJ2-1, with TRBD1 matching 7 bases. The CDR3 totals 16 residues. Germline trimming cut 4 bases from V and 6 bases from J; bases unmatched to any gene: 12. In germline, CDR1 is SNHLY, CDR2 FYNNEI. CDR3 sequence reads: CASSAPSGQSLNEQFF. CDR3 DNA: TGTGCCAGCAGTGCCCCCTCGGGACAGAGTCTCAATGAGCAGTTCTTC.

The chain is built from TRBV6-1 and TRBJ1-1, with D tentatively TRBD1 (5 bases). CDR1 is MNHNS, CDR2 SASEGT, per germline. Between the trimmed V and J ends, which lost 4 bases and 4 bases, there was a span of 13 bases. CDR3 length: 14 residues. The CDR3 spells CASSALGGTTEAFF. CDR3 nucleotides: TGTGCCAGCAGTGCCCTCGGAGGGACCACTGAAGCTTTCTTT.

The CDR3 DNA is TGTGCCAGCAGTTACTCACAGGCGCTTGAAGCTTTCTTT. Translated, it gives CASSYSQALEAFF. This sequence joins TRBV6-5 and TRBJ1-1, with D perhaps matching TRBD1 (5 bases). Germline V gene sequence: CDR1 MNHEY, CDR2 SVGAGI. The germline V and J ends were trimmed by 0 bases and 7 bases, with 9 bases remaining between them. This CDR3 contains 13 residues.

The rearrangement uses TRBV6-9 and TRBJ2-7; weak D call: TRBD2 (6 bases). The CDR3 runs to 13 residues. The V gene's germline CDR1 is MNHGY and CDR2 SVAAGI. The V and J ends lost 4 bases and 0 bases respectively, with 7 bases between them. The CDR3 DNA is TGTGCCAGCAGTTCGGGGGTCTCCTACGAGCAGTACTTC. Translating it yields CASSSGVSYEQYF.

The V and J genes are TRBV6-1 and TRBJ2-7; D may correspond to TRBD1 or TRBD2 (5 bases each). V was cut by 4 bases and J by 2 bases, with 9 bases left in between. Looked up from germline, CDR1 is MNHNS and CDR2 is SASEGT. This CDR3 region has 13 residues. CDR3 DNA: TGTGCCAGCAGTGGGGACGGGACCTACGAGCAGTACTTC. Protein sequence: CASSGDGTYEQYF.

CDR3 nucleotide sequence: TGTGCCAGCAGCCTCGCCGCCCTAATTCAAGAGACCCAGTACTTC. It translates to CASSLAALIQETQYF. V and J are TRBV6-5 and TRBJ2-5; D is ambiguous. V was shortened by 6 bases and J by 2 bases, with 16 bases between the two germline ends. This CDR3 comprises 15 residues. Germline loops: CDR1 MNHEY, CDR2 SVGAGI.

The chain employs TRBV6-1 and TRBJ2-3; 8 bases are shared with TRBD1. The CDR3 length is 15 residues. CDR1 and CDR2 from the germline V gene are MNHNS and SASEGT. Trimming removed 1 base from V and 2 bases from J; junction bases left unmatched: 2. CDR3 DNA: TGTGCCAGCAGTGAAGGGACAGGGCACACAGATACGCAGTATTTT. Translating it yields CASSEGTGHTDTQYF.

The chain has TRBV5-1 and TRBJ2-2, with TRBD2 identical over 8 bases. The CDR3 extends over 13 amino acids. J lost 3 bases, V lost 9 bases, and 4 bases had no gene match. CDR1 and CDR2 (germline): SGHRS, YFSETQ. DNA for the CDR3: TGCGCCACGGGACTAGACTACACCGGGGAGCTGTTTTTT. Its translation: CATGLDYTGELFF.

This clone came up once. CDR3 residues: CASSQFPSGPQSGELFF. DNA of the CDR3: TGTGCCAGCAGCCAATTCCCTAGCGGGCCTCAGAGCGGGGAGCTGTTTTTT. The chain uses TRBV14 and TRBJ2-2, with TRBD2 identical over 8 bases. Germline CDR1 is SGHDN and CDR2 is FVKESK. The CDR3 spans 17 residues. V dropped 2 bases and J dropped 7; count of bases not matched to a gene: 12.

The chain combines TRBV27 with TRBJ2-3, with 8 bases matching TRBD2. The CDR3 spans 15 residues. With V trimmed by 5 bases and J by 0 bases, 4 bases remained unmatched. From germline, CDR1 is MNHEY and CDR2 SMNVEV (reference sequence). The CDR3 reads CASSRTSPSTDTQYF. As DNA, the CDR3 is TGTGCCAGCAGTAGGACTAGCCCTAGCACAGATACGCAGTATTTT.

The chain couples TRBV28 to TRBJ2-1; D is perhaps TRBD2 (6 bases). The CDR3 extends over 15 amino acids. V was shortened by 2 bases and J by 5 bases, with 13 bases between the two germline ends. The V gene's germline CDR1 is MDHEN and CDR2 SYDVKM. CDR3 nucleotide sequence: TGTGCCAGCAGTTTAGGGCTAGCGACTAACAATGAGCAGTTCTTC. It is translated as CASSLGLATNNEQFF.

The sample holds a few counts of this clone. The chain is built from TRBV4-1 and TRBJ1-2; TRBD1 aligns across 9 bases. The CDR3 runs 15 residues. Germline V gives CDR1 MGHRA, CDR2 YSYEKL. V shed 0 bases, J shed 5 bases, and the junction held 4 bases outside the gene matches. This CDR3 is CASSQETDRGYGYTF. The CDR3 DNA follows: TGCGCCAGCAGCCAAGAGACGGACAGGGGTTATGGCTACACCTTC.

The V gene is TRBV7-8, the J gene TRBJ1-5; possible D gene TRBD1, 5 bases. CDR1 SGHVS and CDR2 FQNEAQ come from the germline V gene. The ends were cut back, 8 bases at V and 6 bases at J, with 20 bases in the middle. The CDR3 has 15 residues. In DNA, the CDR3 is TGTGCCAGCGCCCGAACACTAGGGGTGGTTCAGCCCCAGCATTTT. This sequence encodes CASARTLGVVQPQHF.